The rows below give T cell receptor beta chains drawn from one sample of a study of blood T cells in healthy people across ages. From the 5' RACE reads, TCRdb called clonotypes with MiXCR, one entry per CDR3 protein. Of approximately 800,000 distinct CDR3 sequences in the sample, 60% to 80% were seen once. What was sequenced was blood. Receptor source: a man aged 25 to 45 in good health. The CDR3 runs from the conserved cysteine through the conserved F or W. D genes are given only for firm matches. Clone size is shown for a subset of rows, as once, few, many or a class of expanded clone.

cdr3_aa: CASSRNLPGQDNSPLHF
cdr3_nt: TGTGCCAGCAGCCGAAATCTTCCGGGACAGGATAATTCACCCCTCCACTTT
d_call: TRBD1
j_call: TRBJ1-6
v_call: TRBV4-2
clone_size: few

cdr3_aa: CASSQGLSRTQYF
cdr3_nt: TGTGCCAGCAGCCAGGGACTATCCAGGACCCAGTACTTC
d_call: TRBD2
j_call: TRBJ2-5
v_call: TRBV28
clone_size: NA

cdr3_aa: CSATIAGYNEQFF
cdr3_nt: TGCAGCGCAACCATCGCGGGGTACAATGAGCAGTTCTTC
d_call: NA
j_call: TRBJ2-1
v_call: TRBV29-1
clone_size: few

cdr3_aa: CASSRTGFNEQFF
cdr3_nt: TGTGCCAGCAGTAGGACAGGATTCAATGAGCAGTTCTTC
d_call: TRBD1
j_call: TRBJ2-1
v_call: TRBV7-2
clone_size: NA

cdr3_aa: CAIRLATSTDTQYF
cdr3_nt: TGTGCCATCAGGCTAGCGACCAGCACAGATACGCAGTATTTT
d_call: NA
j_call: TRBJ2-3
v_call: TRBV10-3
clone_size: NA

cdr3_aa: CATSRASGHSYNEQFF
cdr3_nt: TGTGCCACCAGCAGAGCAAGCGGCCACTCCTACAATGAGCAGTTCTTC
d_call: NA
j_call: TRBJ2-1
v_call: TRBV15
clone_size: few

cdr3_aa: CTSSAGQGDEQYF
cdr3_nt: TGCACCAGCAGCGCAGGACAGGGGGACGAGCAGTACTTC
d_call: NA
j_call: TRBJ2-7
v_call: TRBV1
clone_size: NA

cdr3_aa: CASSVYSGGTNEQFF
cdr3_nt: TGTGCCAGCAGCGTATATAGCGGGGGGACCAATGAGCAGTTCTTC
d_call: TRBD2
j_call: TRBJ2-1
v_call: TRBV9
clone_size: NA

cdr3_aa: CASRSDRGLGEQYF
cdr3_nt: TGCGCCAGCCGTTCCGACAGGGGATTAGGCGAGCAGTACTTC
d_call: TRBD1
j_call: TRBJ2-7
v_call: TRBV5-1
clone_size: NA

cdr3_aa: CASSPLNGGETDTQYF
cdr3_nt: TGTGCCAGCAGTCCCCTCAACGGGGGGGAGACAGATACGCAGTATTTT
d_call: TRBD2
j_call: TRBJ2-3
v_call: TRBV12-3/TRBV12-4
clone_size: NA

cdr3_aa: CASSQARTDTQYF
cdr3_nt: TGTGCCAGCAGCCAGGCTAGAACAGATACGCAGTATTTT
d_call: NA
j_call: TRBJ2-3
v_call: TRBV4-2
clone_size: NA

cdr3_aa: CASSLEFGAYGYTF
cdr3_nt: TGTGCCAGCAGCTTAGAGTTTGGTGCCTATGGCTACACCTTC
d_call: NA
j_call: TRBJ1-2
v_call: TRBV7-9
clone_size: NA

cdr3_aa: CASSPTTGTGASPYEQYF
cdr3_nt: TGTGCCAGCAGCCCCACCACCGGGACAGGGGCCTCCCCCTACGAGCAGTACTTC
d_call: TRBD1
j_call: TRBJ2-7
v_call: TRBV3-1
clone_size: NA

cdr3_aa: CASSLDSTGLYGYTF
cdr3_nt: TGTGCCAGCAGTTTAGATTCTACAGGGCTCTATGGCTACACCTTC
d_call: NA
j_call: TRBJ1-2
v_call: TRBV7-2
clone_size: few

cdr3_aa: CSALPFAGEKLFF
cdr3_nt: TGCAGCGCCCTTCCGTTCGCTGGTGAAAAACTGTTTTTT
d_call: NA
j_call: TRBJ1-4
v_call: TRBV29-1
clone_size: NA

cdr3_aa: CSVRGGDLYEQYF
cdr3_nt: TGCAGCGTGCGTGGGGGGGACCTTTACGAGCAGTACTTC
d_call: TRBD2
j_call: TRBJ2-7
v_call: TRBV29-1
clone_size: NA

cdr3_aa: CASSSSGGLFNEQFF
cdr3_nt: TGTGCCAGCAGTTCTAGCGGGGGCCTCTTCAATGAGCAGTTCTTC
d_call: TRBD2
j_call: TRBJ2-1
v_call: TRBV28
clone_size: NA

cdr3_aa: CSAEAAGETDIQYF
cdr3_nt: TGCAGCGCCGAAGCGGCAGGGGAGACAGACATTCAGTACTTC
d_call: NA
j_call: TRBJ2-4
v_call: TRBV29-1
clone_size: once

cdr3_aa: CSVLRDRAYEQYF
cdr3_nt: TGCAGCGTTCTCCGGGACAGGGCCTACGAGCAGTACTTC
d_call: TRBD1
j_call: TRBJ2-7
v_call: TRBV29-1
clone_size: NA

cdr3_aa: CAISFTGRTYGYTF
cdr3_nt: TGTGCCATCAGTTTCACAGGGCGGACCTATGGCTACACCTTC
d_call: NA
j_call: TRBJ1-2
v_call: TRBV10-3
clone_size: few

cdr3_aa: CAISHGQGAGYTF
cdr3_nt: TGTGCCATCAGTCACGGACAGGGGGCTGGCTACACCTTC
d_call: TRBD1
j_call: TRBJ1-2
v_call: TRBV10-3
clone_size: few

cdr3_aa: CASTLHPSSGGPPEQFF
cdr3_nt: TGCGCCAGCACCCTCCATCCATCTAGCGGGGGACCCCCAGAGCAGTTCTTC
d_call: TRBD2
j_call: TRBJ2-1
v_call: TRBV4-3
clone_size: NA

cdr3_aa: CASSYRGRNQETQYF
cdr3_nt: TGTGCCAGCAGCTACAGGGGCCGGAACCAAGAGACCCAGTACTTC
d_call: TRBD1
j_call: TRBJ2-5
v_call: TRBV3-1
clone_size: NA

cdr3_aa: CASTSSQGTGELFF
cdr3_nt: TGTGCCAGCACCTCGTCCCAGGGGACCGGGGAGCTGTTTTTT
d_call: NA
j_call: TRBJ2-2
v_call: TRBV7-3
clone_size: few

cdr3_aa: CASSLAKPPYEQYF
cdr3_nt: TGTGCCAGCAGCTTAGCCAAACCACCCTACGAGCAGTACTTC
d_call: NA
j_call: TRBJ2-7
v_call: TRBV7-2
clone_size: NA

cdr3_aa: CASSLEQFYEQYF
cdr3_nt: TGCGCCAGCAGCTTGGAACAGTTCTACGAGCAGTACTTC
d_call: NA
j_call: TRBJ2-7
v_call: TRBV5-1
clone_size: few

cdr3_aa: CASSLGTSGGQYF
cdr3_nt: TGTGCCAGCAGTTTAGGGACTAGCGGGGGCCAGTACTTC
d_call: TRBD2
j_call: TRBJ2-7
v_call: TRBV12-3/TRBV12-4
clone_size: NA

cdr3_aa: CASIPSSPLAGGWSTDTQYF
cdr3_nt: TGTGCCAGCATCCCCAGCAGCCCACTAGCGGGGGGGTGGAGCACAGATACGCAGTATTTT
d_call: TRBD2
j_call: TRBJ2-3
v_call: TRBV6-2/TRBV6-3
clone_size: NA

cdr3_aa: CASSHLTRTSGGAQDTQYF
cdr3_nt: TGCGCCAGCAGCCACCTAACCCGGACTAGCGGGGGGGCCCAAGATACGCAGTATTTT
d_call: TRBD2
j_call: TRBJ2-3
v_call: TRBV4-3
clone_size: few

cdr3_aa: CASSLVGYKQYF
cdr3_nt: TGTGCCAGCAGTTTGGTTGGGTACAAGCAGTACTTC
d_call: NA
j_call: TRBJ2-4
v_call: TRBV28
clone_size: NA

cdr3_aa: CSARSGTYYNEQFF
cdr3_nt: TGCAGTGCTAGGTCCGGGACTTACTATAATGAGCAGTTCTTC
d_call: NA
j_call: TRBJ2-1
v_call: TRBV20-1
clone_size: NA